This TCR beta chain was found in a study of OX40 agonist ivuxolimab in advanced cancers. About the full investigation: Ivuxolimab was an agonistic, fully human IgG2 monoclonal antibody directed against OX40 (CD134), a costimulatory receptor. Intravenous ivuxolimab was administered to patients every 2 weeks at six dose levels: 0.01, 0.1, 0.3, 1.5, 3 and 10 mg/kg. Of the roughly 54 dose-escalation patients, hepatocellular carcinoma was present in 19, melanoma in some 15, renal cell carcinoma in 9 and head and neck cancer in 9. A male proportion of roughly 85% and a mean age of 60 years, ranging from 23 to 79, were recorded for the dose-escalation cohort. Patients were allowed to have had prior anti-PD-1, anti-PD-L1 or anti-CTLA-4 therapy, and 40% of the dose-escalation patients had been treated with checkpoint inhibitors. Partial responses occurred in three dose-escalation patients: two with cutaneous melanoma and one with hepatocellular carcinoma. The point of sequencing TCRbeta in the periphery was to test whether ivuxolimab changed TCR sequence diversity and drove clonal T-cell expansion. The monotherapy dose-escalation portion (N ≈ 52 patients) of the phase I ivuxolimab trial is reported in the paper.

To sequence the TCRbeta CDR3 region, genomic DNA was isolated from the sorted cells. The immunoSEQ Assay was used to sequence the TCRbeta CDR3 regions. The table comes from immuneACCESS by way of TCRdb, which keeps in-frame sequences with V and J called. Part of the clones is missing from these tables; in studies checked, under half for an unresolved V gene and the rest for unknown reasons. Recorded for this sample are 65,000 or so clones; 70% to 90% of them occurred a single time. In total, the top ten clones hold under 3.5% of the sample. What the work shows at the level of the full study, not this receptor alone: Low levels of normalized T-cell clonal expansion were also seen in some patients who did not respond. Antigen specificity was not determined for the clonally expanded peripheral T cells. In the 0.1-3.0 mg/kg groups, partial responders were among the patients with the lowest normalized peripheral clonal expansion, particularly in CD8+ T cells. After ivuxolimab, expanded clones were on average more numerous among CD8+ T cells than among CD4+ T cells. At doses of 0.1 to 3.0 mg/kg, clonal expansion of both CD4+ and CD8+ blood T cells was observed from baseline to week 6.

About this clone: Its antigen remains undetermined. Base-call qualities are not available, and no considerably larger clone is one nucleotide away.

The trial excluded patients who had a history of autoimmune disease or were on systemic immunosuppression. Peripheral blood for TCR sequencing was collected from all dose cohorts at baseline, on cycle 4 day 1, and on cycle 7 day 1. The samples were taken from a phase I, first-in-human, multicenter, open-label dose-escalation trial of ivuxolimab. Adults with locally advanced or metastatic head and neck squamous cell, hepatocellular, melanoma or renal cell carcinoma were enrolled in the trial. CD4+ and CD8+ T cells were sorted separately from peripheral blood before TCR sequencing. The receptor was derived from an adult with an advanced solid tumor such as melanoma, head and neck, liver or kidney cancer. The material sequenced was CD4+ or CD8+ T cells sorted from blood, taken in a trial of the OX40 agonist ivuxolimab.

In nucleotides, the sequence is TGTGCCAGCTCACCACCGGGCTCGGGACGGCTGGGAAACACCATATATTTT. Its protein product is CASSPPGSGRLGNTIYF. The chain joins TRBV18 to TRBJ1-3; the D gene is perhaps TRBD1, from 5 matching bases. The CDR3 runs 17 amino acids, cysteine and phenylalanine included. Just CDR3 DNA is preserved here, 51 bases in frame from base 1. The germline V gene provides CDR1 KGHSH and CDR2 LQKENI. The germline ends are 16 bases apart after V is trimmed by 0 bases and J by 4 bases.